These 29 T cell receptor beta chains share one sample of origin, sequenced in a study of beta chain features in type 1 diabetes. The whole isolated RNA underwent reverse transcription, so sequencing captured expressed TCRB transcripts. TCRdb keeps only in-frame clones here, not all; method: immunoSEQ multiplex PCR. This table holds more than 140,000 clones, about a tenth found once. Sequenced sample: central memory CD4+ T cells from blood. These receptors were obtained from a woman in her thirties or forties in good health.

The chain links TRBV18 to TRBJ1-2; the D gene is possibly TRBD1 (6 bases). This CDR3 is built from 15 residues. Germline CDR1 and CDR2: KGHSH and LQKENI. Trimming took 3 bases from V and 7 from J, leaving 18 bases between them. The CDR3 nucleotides read TGTGCCAGCTCACCTTCGGCAGGGGAGATGGTTGGCTACACCTTC. Translated, it gives CASSPSAGEMVGYTF. The full variable domain, with the rest looked up from reference TRBV18 and TRBJ1-2, is NAGVMQNPRHLVRRRGQEARLRCSPMKGHSHVYWYRQLPEEGLKFMVYLQKENIIDESGMPKERFSAEFPKEGPSILRIQQVVRGDSAAYFCASSPSAGEMVGYTFGSGTRLTVV.

This sequence joins TRBV7-2 and TRBJ2-1, with 9 bases matching TRBD2. Trimming took 2 bases from V and 6 from J; bases not matched to a gene: 8. The V gene's germline CDR1 is SGHTA and CDR2 FQGNSA. The CDR3 runs to 16 residues. For the CDR3, the DNA is TGTGCCAGCAGCTTAAATTTTCTTAGCGGGGGCAATGAGCAGTTCTTC. Protein product: CASSLNFLSGGNEQFF.

This clone has a handful of counts. V usage is TRBV5-6 and J usage is TRBJ2-7; 10 nucleotides match TRBD1. The germline gives CDR1 SGHDT, CDR2 YYEEEE. This CDR3 has 15 amino acids. V dropped 4 bases and J dropped 2; count of bases not matched to a gene: 6. The CDR3 loop reads CASSLRDRGPYEQYF. Written as DNA, the CDR3 is TGTGCCAGCAGCCTCCGGGACAGGGGACCCTACGAGCAGTACTTC.

The chain joins TRBV6-1 to TRBJ2-7; 7 nucleotides match TRBD1. V dropped 0 bases and J dropped 3; count of bases not matched to a gene: 5. The germline V gene has CDR1 MNHNS and CDR2 SASEGT. This CDR3 is built from 15 residues. CDR3 loop: CASSEAVGQIYEQYF. DNA for the CDR3: TGTGCCAGCAGTGAAGCGGTGGGACAGATCTACGAGCAGTACTTC.

This clone was found a few times. This chain joins TRBV28 and TRBJ2-7, with a weak D call TRBD1 (6 bases). CDR1 is MDHEN, CDR2 SYDVKM, per germline. Trimming left V 4 bases short and J 6 bases short, with 19 bases between. The length of the CDR3 is 15 residues. CDR3 DNA sequence: TGTGCCAGCAGTTCGAGGGGGAATTTCGTTGGCGAGCAGTACTTC. This codes for CASSSRGNFVGEQYF.

This clone was found a few times. The chain couples TRBV5-1 to TRBJ2-1; tentatively, D is TRBD1 (5 bases). V was cut by 0 bases and J by 6 bases, with 13 bases left in between. The CDR3 is made up of 15 amino acids. Germline loops: CDR1 SGHRS, CDR2 YFSETQ. The CDR3 is CASSLEGRVANEQFF. CDR3 DNA: TGCGCCAGCAGCTTGGAGGGCAGGGTGGCCAATGAGCAGTTCTTC.

This clone was counted only a few times. The V call is TRBV19, the J call TRBJ1-5; D not resolved. The germline gives CDR1 LNHDA, CDR2 SQIVND (reference sequence). The CDR3 has 13 residues. V dropped 7 bases and J dropped 7 bases, with 14 bases sitting between them. The CDR3 region has the DNA TGTGCCAGTATCTACGGGTCGGGGCAGCCCCAGCATTTT. This sequence encodes CASIYGSGQPQHF.

The chain carries TRBV7-8 and TRBJ1-6, with D maybe TRBD1 (5 bases). CDR1 and CDR2 from the germline V gene are SGHVS and FQNEAQ. This CDR3 spans 15 amino acids. V lost 5 bases, J lost 8 bases, and 16 bases lay in between. The CDR3 nucleotides read TGTGCCAGCAGCCGACAAACCGGGGACTATTCACCCCTCCACTTT. It is translated as CASSRQTGDYSPLHF. The variable domain in full, completed from reference TRBV7-8 and TRBJ1-6, reads GAGVSQSPRYKVAKRGQDVALRCDPISGHVSLFWYQQALGQGPEFLTYFQNEAQLDKSGLPSDRFFAERPEGSVSTLKIQRTQQEDSAVYLCASSRQTGDYSPLHFGNGTRLTVT.

This clone appeared a few times. This chain connects TRBV25-1 to TRBJ2-7; no definite D call. Trimming pared 4 bases from V and 2 bases from J, leaving 6 bases between. Germline V gives CDR1 MGHDK, CDR2 SYGVNS. This CDR3 has 12 amino acids. The chain's CDR3 is CASSVGAYEQYF. The DNA for the CDR3 is TGTGCCAGCAGTGTTGGAGCCTACGAGCAGTACTTC.

This clone was recorded at least ten times. V gene TRBV7-9 combines with J gene TRBJ2-2; D is perhaps TRBD2 (5 bases). CDR3 length: 14 amino acids. Trimming cost V 7 bases and J 5 bases, with 14 bases left between them. The V gene's germline CDR1 is SEHNR and CDR2 FQNEAQ (reference sequence). CDR3: CASTHTRRTGELFF. CDR3 nucleotide sequence: TGTGCCAGCACCCACACTAGGAGGACCGGGGAGCTGTTTTTT.

This clone occurred many times. The chain employs TRBV7-2 and TRBJ2-7, with D maybe TRBD2 (6 bases). Per the germline V gene, CDR1 is SGHTA and CDR2 is FQGNSA. This CDR3 has 11 amino acids. The CDR3 protein is CASGLSYEQYF. As DNA, the CDR3 is TGTGCAAGCGGGCTCTCCTACGAGCAGTACTTC.

Many counts were recorded for this clone. CDR3 bases: TGTGCCAGCAGCCGGAGGTCCCAGCTAGGAAACACCATATATTTT. It is translated as CASSRRSQLGNTIYF. The genes are TRBV5-8 and TRBJ1-3, with D unclear. Germline V gene lookup returns CDR1 SGHTS and CDR2 YDEGEE. CDR3 length equals 15 residues. The ends were cut back, 4 bases at V and 4 bases at J, with 15 bases in the middle.

The rearrangement uses TRBV19 and TRBJ2-5; perhaps TRBD1 as D (5 bases). V was trimmed by 3 bases and J by 3 bases, leaving 11 bases between them. In germline, CDR1 is LNHDA, CDR2 SQIVND (reference sequence). The CDR3 is 14 residues long. The CDR3: CASSMGPLEETQYF. The DNA for the CDR3 is TGTGCCAGTAGTATGGGGCCCCTAGAAGAGACCCAGTACTTC.

This rearrangement joins TRBV28 to TRBJ2-2; possibly TRBD1 for D (5 bases). Trimming pared 11 bases from V and 7 bases from J, leaving 17 bases between. The V gene's germline CDR1 is MDHEN and CDR2 SYDVKM. This CDR3 has 13 amino acids. CDR3 sequence: CAGMQGSGGELFF. The DNA for the CDR3 is TGTGCCGGAATGCAGGGATCGGGCGGGGAGCTGTTTTTT.

The CDR3 DNA reads as TGTGCCAGCAGCCTAGATCAGCCCCAGCATTTT. It translates to CASSLDQPQHF. The chain has TRBV2 and TRBJ1-5; D not resolved. Germline CDR1 is SNHLY and CDR2 is FYNNEI. The CDR3 extends over 11 amino acids. The V end lost 6 bases, the J end lost 5 bases, and 5 bases lay between the germline ends.

This clone was detected a few times. The gene calls are TRBV28 and TRBJ1-1, with D possibly being TRBD1 (6 bases). Per germline, CDR1 MDHEN and CDR2 SYDVKM. The CDR3 length is 14 residues. V was pared by 5 bases and J by 6 bases, with 16 bases between. CDR3 DNA: TGTGCCAGCAGTCAGCCGCAGGGGTGGGCTGAAGCTTTCTTT. Residues: CASSQPQGWAEAFF.

This clone turned up a few times. The V call is TRBV19, the J call TRBJ1-5; 8 nucleotides agree with TRBD1. Germline CDR1 reads LNHDA; CDR2 reads SQIVND (reference sequence). The trim removed 8 bases at V and 5 bases at J, leaving 8 bases unmatched. The CDR3 is made up of 14 amino acids. CDR3 region: CASGAGQVYQPQHF. The CDR3 DNA reads TGTGCCAGTGGGGCGGGACAGGTTTATCAGCCCCAGCATTTT.

This rearrangement joins TRBV11-3 to TRBJ2-1; D not certain. Trimming stripped 5 bases from V and 9 bases from J, with 11 bases between. Germline CDR1 is SGHNT and CDR2 is YENEEA. This CDR3 has 12 amino acids. Written as DNA, the CDR3 is TGTGCCAGCAGCCAGCAGAGGAGTGAGCAGTTCTTC. It specifies CASSQQRSEQFF.

This clone was observed a few times. The chain links TRBV5-1 to TRBJ2-1, with 7 bases lining up with TRBD2. The V segment lost 4 bases and the J segment 3 bases; nucleotides outside the gene matches: 7. Germline CDR1 is SGHRS and CDR2 is YFSETQ. This CDR3 has 15 amino acids. The CDR3 DNA reads as TGCGCCAGCAGCCTCGGGGGGAACTACTACAATGAGCAGTTCTTC. This gives the protein CASSLGGNYYNEQFF.

There are a few counts of this clone. This chain connects TRBV5-1 to TRBJ2-5, with TRBD2 matching over 7 bases. The CDR3 consists of 15 residues. CDR1 SGHRS and CDR2 YFSETQ come from the germline V gene. The V gene end was trimmed by 4 bases and the J gene end by 1 base; junction bases not matched to a gene: 7. As DNA, the CDR3 is TGCGCCAGCAGCCCGGGGGGAGGATTCCAAGAGACCCAGTACTTC. Protein: CASSPGGGFQETQYF.

This clone has a handful of counts. The rearrangement links TRBV11-2 to TRBJ1-1; 8 positions agree with TRBD1. The CDR3 extends over 15 amino acids. Trimming took 1 base from V and 8 from J; bases not matched to a gene: 9. The germline V gene encodes CDR1 SGHAT and CDR2 FQNNGV. CDR3 sequence (DNA): TGTGCCAGCAGCTTAGTGGCACAGGGGGTGAGCGAAGCTTTCTTT. It is translated as CASSLVAQGVSEAFF.

There are a few counts of this clone. The chain is built from TRBV18 and TRBJ1-4; no clear D. Trimming took off 6 bases at V and 6 bases at J, with 14 bases between the two ends. CDR3 length equals 14 residues. CDR1 and CDR2 from the germline V gene are KGHSH and LQKENI. The CDR3 here is CASSRARADEKLFF. The CDR3 DNA sequence: TGTGCCAGCTCCCGCGCGAGGGCGGATGAAAAACTGTTTTTT. Full variable domain (outside the CDR3, taken from reference TRBV18 and TRBJ1-4): NAGVMQNPRHLVRRRGQEARLRCSPMKGHSHVYWYRQLPEEGLKFMVYLQKENIIDESGMPKERFSAEFPKEGPSILRIQQVVRGDSAAYFCASSRARADEKLFFGSGTQLSVL.

This clone has a handful of counts. The J gene is TRBJ2-7, the V gene TRBV4-3; 9 nucleotides agree with TRBD1. Germline trimming cut 0 bases from V and 2 bases from J; bases unmatched to any gene: 8. The CDR3 has 17 residues. The germline V gene encodes CDR1 LGHNA and CDR2 YSLEER. CDR3 DNA: TGCGCCAGCAGCCAAGAAACCGGCCGGGACAGGGCCTACGAGCAGTACTTC. It encodes CASSQETGRDRAYEQYF.

This clone was picked up many times. The chain carries TRBV5-1 and TRBJ1-1; D remains unclear. The germline V gene has CDR1 SGHRS and CDR2 YFSETQ. The CDR3 extends over 14 amino acids. Trimming removed 4 bases from V and 1 base from J, with 11 bases in between. The CDR3: CASSPRPGNTEAFF. CDR3 DNA: TGCGCCAGCAGCCCCCGACCGGGGAACACTGAAGCTTTCTTT.

This clone has only a few counts. The gene calls are TRBV12-5 and TRBJ2-3, with TRBD2 identical over 9 bases. With 1 base clipped from V and 1 base from J, the junction kept 9 bases outside the gene matches. CDR1 LGHNT and CDR2 FRNRAP come from the germline V gene. The CDR3 loop spans 18 amino acids. The CDR3 spells CASGLAQQAGGRTDTQYF. The DNA for the CDR3 is TGTGCTAGTGGTTTGGCACAGCAAGCGGGGGGCCGCACAGATACGCAGTATTTT.

This chain joins TRBV7-2 and TRBJ2-7; no clear D. This CDR3 region has 12 residues. V lost 5 bases, J lost 6 bases, and 11 bases lay in between. The V gene's germline CDR1 is SGHTA and CDR2 FQGNSA. The CDR3 protein is CASSNRMAEQYF. CDR3 nucleotides: TGTGCCAGCAGCAACCGCATGGCCGAGCAGTACTTC.

This clone was seen ten or more times. The chain joins TRBV7-9 to TRBJ1-1; D is undetermined. Germline V gives CDR1 SEHNR, CDR2 FQNEAQ (reference sequence). This CDR3 spans 13 amino acids. V shed 5 bases and J shed 7 bases, with 14 bases lying between them. In DNA, the CDR3 is TGTGCCAGCAGCACATCAGGTGGTGGTGAAGCTTTCTTT. It yields the protein CASSTSGGGEAFF.

This clone was observed a handful of times. The chain links TRBV10-3 to TRBJ2-1, with a tentative D call TRBD1 (6 bases). The germline V and J ends were trimmed by 5 bases and 9 bases, with 20 bases remaining between them. The V gene's germline CDR1 is ENHRY and CDR2 SYGVKD. The CDR3 is made up of 15 amino acids. CDR3: CAISIGAGEQGEQFF. DNA of the CDR3: TGTGCCATCAGTATCGGGGCAGGGGAACAAGGTGAGCAGTTCTTC.

This clone has just a few counts. The genes are TRBV7-9 and TRBJ2-7; D unresolved. Germline loops: CDR1 SEHNR, CDR2 FQNEAQ (reference sequence). Trimming took off 4 bases at V and 4 bases at J, with 8 bases between the two ends. The CDR3 spans 12 residues. CDR3 protein: CASSSQLYEQYF. Here the CDR3 DNA reads TGTGCCAGCAGCTCCCAGTTATACGAGCAGTACTTC.